The 27 T cell receptor beta chains below come from one sample, sequenced in a study of OX40 agonist ivuxolimab in advanced cancers. Only in-frame clones appear in the TCRdb table, and some are missing; sequencing was by immunoSEQ multiplex PCR. Of tens of thousands of clones detected, about 88% appear once; the ten largest clones hold approximately 1.5%. The sample here was CD4+ or CD8+ T cells sorted from blood, taken in a trial of the OX40 agonist ivuxolimab. The source of these receptors is an adult with an advanced solid tumor such as melanoma, head and neck, liver or kidney cancer.

V and J are TRBV7-8 and TRBJ1-6; D not resolved. Per germline, CDR1 SGHVS and CDR2 FQNEAQ. The CDR3 has 15 amino acids. Trimming took off 5 bases at V and 7 bases at J, with 15 bases between the two ends. CDR3 coding DNA: TGTGCCAGCAGCCGATCCGGGCCGGCGAATTCACCCCTCCACTTT. Its protein product is CASSRSGPANSPLHF.

This clone has a single count. This sequence joins TRBV11-1 and TRBJ1-2; weak D call: TRBD1 (5 bases). Per germline, CDR1 SGHAT and CDR2 FQDESV (reference sequence). The CDR3 is 15 residues long. The ends were cut back, 5 bases at V and 7 bases at J, with 20 bases in the middle. The CDR3: CASSLRGEGKSGYTF. The CDR3 DNA reads as TGTGCCAGCAGCCTAAGAGGGGAGGGGAAGAGTGGCTACACCTTC. The entire variable domain, with the rest obtained from reference TRBV11-1 and TRBJ1-2, is as follows: EAEVAQSPRYKITEKSQAVAFWCDPISGHATLYWYRQILGQGPELLVQFQDESVVDDSQLPKDRFSAERLKGVDSTLKIQPAELGDSAMYLCASSLRGEGKSGYTFGSGTRLTVV.

The chain joins TRBV5-4 to TRBJ1-4; D gene ambiguous. From germline, CDR1 is SGHNT and CDR2 YYREEE (reference sequence). V was pared by 0 bases and J by 0 bases, with 3 bases between. The CDR3 has 14 amino acids. For the CDR3, the DNA is TGTGCCAGCAGCTTGGGGGCAACTAATGAAAAACTGTTTTTT. Its protein product is CASSLGATNEKLFF.

J is TRBJ1-5 and V is TRBV11-2, with D perhaps TRBD1 (5 bases). The V and J ends lost 3 bases and 4 bases respectively, with 10 bases between them. The CDR3 is 14 amino acids. Germline assignment: CDR1 SGHAT and CDR2 FQNNGV. The CDR3 protein is CASSLREGNQPQHF. For the CDR3, the DNA is TGTGCCAGCAGCTTGCGGGAGGGGAATCAGCCCCAGCATTTT.

The chain carries TRBV29-1 and TRBJ2-1; D is perhaps TRBD1 (5 bases). Trimming cost V 0 bases and J 5 bases, with 17 bases left between them. Germline CDR1 SQVTM, CDR2 ANQGSEA. The CDR3 is 16 amino acids. The CDR3 region has the DNA TGCAGCGTTGAAGACGCCGGCAGGGTCATGAACAATGAGCAGTTCTTC. It codes for CSVEDAGRVMNNEQFF.

J is TRBJ2-3 and V is TRBV5-4; D perhaps matches TRBD2 (7 bases). CDR1 is SGHNT, CDR2 YYREEE, per germline (reference sequence). The V gene lost 4 bases and the J gene lost 1 base, with 22 bases spanning the gap. CDR3 length: 18 amino acids. The CDR3 loop is CASSLRAGRGPRTDTQYF. The CDR3 DNA reads as TGTGCCAGCAGCCTCCGGGCGGGGCGGGGGCCCCGCACAGATACGCAGTATTTT.

This chain's CDR3 is CASREGTYNSPLHF. The CDR3 coding sequence is TGTGCCAGCAGGGAGGGTACCTATAATTCACCCCTCCACTTT. The chain joins TRBV2 to TRBJ1-6, with D unresolved. Germline V gene lookup returns CDR1 SNHLY and CDR2 FYNNEI. The V and J ends lost 6 bases and 2 bases respectively, with 8 bases between them. CDR3 size: 14 residues. The whole variable domain, filled in from reference TRBV2 and TRBJ1-6, reads EPEVTQTPSHQVTQMGQEVILRCVPISNHLYFYWYRQILGQKVEFLVSFYNNEISEKSEIFDDQFSVERPDGSNFTLKIRSTKLEDSAMYFCASREGTYNSPLHFGNGTRLTVT.

J is TRBJ1-4 and V is TRBV28; maybe TRBD1 (5 bases). CDR1 and CDR2 from the germline V gene are MDHEN and SYDVKM. V was shortened by 1 base and J by 8 bases, with 14 bases between the two germline ends. This CDR3 contains 15 residues. CDR3 coding DNA: TGTGCCAGCAGTTTATCAATAGGGGCAGGCGAAAAACTGTTTTTT. Protein product: CASSLSIGAGEKLFF.

The rearrangement uses TRBV5-1 and TRBJ1-5, with 9 bases fitting TRBD1. Germline lookup yields CDR1 SGHRS and CDR2 YFSETQ. The J segment lost 6 bases and the V segment lost 4 bases, leaving 5 bases of the junction unmatched. The CDR3 spans 14 residues. The chain's CDR3 is CASSLGQGIQPQHF. CDR3 nucleotides: TGCGCCAGCAGCCTCGGACAGGGGATTCAGCCCCAGCATTTT.

This clone was observed a single time. The CDR3 protein is CASRRQGSTVEAFF. The CDR3 nucleotides are TGCGCCAGCAGGAGACAGGGGAGTACCGTTGAAGCTTTCTTT. The chain recombines TRBV10-2 with TRBJ1-1; 8 bases are a match to TRBD1. With V trimmed by 6 bases and J by 7 bases, 10 bases remained unmatched. Germline V gives CDR1 WSHSY, CDR2 SAAADI. The CDR3 is 14 amino acids.

The genes are TRBV28 and TRBJ1-1; D gene ambiguous. With 2 bases removed from V and 0 bases from J, the gap between germline ends came to 16 bases. CDR1 and CDR2 from the germline V gene are MDHEN and SYDVKM. This CDR3 comprises 17 residues. This CDR3 reads CASSLRSRIGMNTEAFF. The CDR3 DNA is TGTGCCAGCAGTTTAAGATCCAGGATAGGAATGAACACTGAAGCTTTCTTT.

V usage is TRBV2 and J usage is TRBJ2-2; 8 bases fit TRBD1. The V and J ends lost 6 bases and 3 bases, in that order; junction bases with no gene match: 6. The CDR3 has 15 residues. CDR1 SNHLY and CDR2 FYNNEI come from the germline V gene. Here the CDR3 reads CASSSTGADTGELFF. CDR3 DNA sequence: TGTGCCAGCAGCTCGACAGGGGCGGACACCGGGGAGCTGTTTTTT. Full variable domain (outside the CDR3, taken from reference TRBV2 and TRBJ2-2): EPEVTQTPSHQVTQMGQEVILRCVPISNHLYFYWYRQILGQKVEFLVSFYNNEISEKSEIFDDQFSVERPDGSNFTLKIRSTKLEDSAMYFCASSSTGADTGELFFGEGSRLTVL.

This clone was detected only once. The rearrangement uses TRBV11-2 and TRBJ1-1; unclear D gene. Germline V gene lookup returns CDR1 SGHAT and CDR2 FQNNGV. Trimming removed 2 bases from V and 5 bases from J, with 12 bases in between. The length of the CDR3 is 14 residues. The CDR3 region is CASSLSQVSTEAFF. CDR3 nucleotides: TGTGCCAGCAGCTTAAGTCAGGTCTCGACTGAAGCTTTCTTT.

The rearrangement links TRBV5-1 to TRBJ2-5; D gene uncertain. V was pared by 0 bases and J by 4 bases, with 10 bases between. Looked up from germline, CDR1 is SGHRS and CDR2 is YFSETQ. This CDR3 has 14 amino acids. For the CDR3, the DNA is TGCGCCAGCAGCTTGGTTTATGGCGGAGAGACCCAGTACTTC. It yields the protein CASSLVYGGETQYF. Supplemented by reference TRBV5-1 and TRBJ2-5, the full variable domain reads KAGVTQTPRYLIKTRGQQVTLSCSPISGHRSVSWYQQTPGQGLQFLFEYFSETQRNKGNFPGRFSGRQFSNSRSEMNVSTLELGDSALYLCASSLVYGGETQYFGPGTRLLVL.

This chain joins TRBV18 and TRBJ2-1, with D possibly being TRBD1 or TRBD2 (5 bases each). The CDR3 extends over 15 amino acids. The germline V gene encodes CDR1 KGHSH and CDR2 LQKENI. Trimming shortened V by 10 bases and J by 0 bases, and 16 bases separated the two germline ends. CDR3 DNA: TGTGCCACCGGTCCCCGGGGCGCCTCCTACAATGAGCAGTTCTTC. This gives the protein CATGPRGASYNEQFF.

This chain connects TRBV6-6 to TRBJ1-2; 8 bases are shared with TRBD1. The germline V gene has CDR1 MNHNY and CDR2 SVGAGI (reference sequence). The CDR3 contains 12 residues. Unmatched junction bases numbered 7, after V lost 10 bases and J lost 6 bases. The CDR3 spells CATAQGGNGYTF. DNA for the CDR3: TGTGCCACCGCACAGGGGGGAAATGGCTACACCTTC.

For this clone: The junction departs from germline at one end; a sequencing error may be responsible. The V gene is TRBV10-1, the J gene TRBJ2-3, with D unclear. Germline CDR1 reads WNHNN; CDR2 reads SYGVQD (reference sequence). This CDR3 has 13 amino acids. This CDR3 is CASSAGDTNTQYF. The DNA for the CDR3 is TGCGCCAGCAGTGCCGGTGACACAAATACGCAGTATTTT.

This clone showed up just a few times. The V gene is TRBV28, the J gene TRBJ1-5; no reliable D call. Germline V gives CDR1 MDHEN, CDR2 SYDVKM. The CDR3 loop spans 12 amino acids. V was clipped by 7 bases and J by 6 bases, with 10 bases between them. CDR3 in DNA: TGTGCCAGCAAGGAGGTGTCTCAGCCCCAGCATTTT. This gives the protein CASKEVSQPQHF.

This clone came up a few times. The chain has TRBV18 and TRBJ1-1; D not certain. From germline, CDR1 is KGHSH and CDR2 LQKENI. Trimming cost V 3 bases and J 0 bases, with 11 bases left between them. This CDR3 is built from 15 residues. CDR3: CASSPNGAMNTEAFF. The CDR3 DNA reads as TGTGCCAGCTCACCGAATGGAGCCATGAACACTGAAGCTTTCTTT.

This clone was counted a few times. DNA of the CDR3: TGTGCCGCAGTGGGGGGATACAATGAGCAGTTCTTC. This codes for CAAVGGYNEQFF. The chain recombines TRBV10-3 with TRBJ2-1; tentatively, D is TRBD2 (6 bases). Germline V gene sequence: CDR1 ENHRY, CDR2 SYGVKD. The CDR3 is 12 amino acids. Deletions cut 11 bases from V and 4 bases from J, with 12 bases between.

This clone was observed a handful of times. The J gene is TRBJ2-3, the V gene TRBV5-4; D call uncertain. Germline V lookup: CDR1 SGHNT, CDR2 YYREEE (reference sequence). The CDR3 consists of 13 residues. Trimming cost V 4 bases and J 0 bases, with 6 bases left between them. The DNA for the CDR3 is TGTGCCAGCAGCCCTGGGAGCACAGATACGCAGTATTTT. Its translation is CASSPGSTDTQYF.

The rearrangement uses TRBV6-5 and TRBJ2-3, with a weak D call TRBD2 (5 bases). Trimming removed 6 bases at V and 2 bases at J, with 12 bases between. The CDR3 runs 14 residues. Germline assignment: CDR1 MNHEY and CDR2 SVGAGI. The CDR3 nucleotides are TGTGCCAGCAGCCGACGGGGTACCACAGATACGCAGTATTTT. Its protein product is CASSRRGTTDTQYF.

The V and J genes are TRBV5-1 and TRBJ2-7; 7 bases agree with TRBD2. The trim removed 6 bases at V and 5 bases at J, leaving 11 bases unmatched. Germline CDR1 and CDR2: SGHRS and YFSETQ. CDR3 length equals 14 residues. This CDR3 is CASTLGGGYDEQYF. The CDR3 coding sequence is TGCGCCAGCACCCTCGGGGGAGGGTACGACGAGCAGTACTTC.

Here the CDR3 reads CASSLGLAGGGTGELFF. The CDR3 coding sequence is TGTGCCAGCAGTTTGGGACTAGCGGGGGGCGGCACCGGGGAGCTGTTTTTT. The V gene is TRBV27, the J gene TRBJ2-2; the match to TRBD2 covers 15 bases. Germline assignment: CDR1 MNHEY and CDR2 SMNVEV (reference sequence). The ends lost 3 bases at V and 4 bases at J; junction bases unmatched: 3. CDR3 length: 17 residues.

V is TRBV19 and J is TRBJ2-6; possibly TRBD2 for D (5 bases). CDR1 is LNHDA and CDR2 is SQIVND in the germline V gene (reference sequence). This CDR3 region has 15 residues. Trimming cost V 7 bases and J 1 base, with 11 bases left between them. The CDR3 region is CASTPPGSGANVLTF. DNA of the CDR3: TGTGCCAGTACCCCGCCGGGGTCTGGGGCCAACGTCCTGACTTTC.

This clone was found a few times. The chain links TRBV5-1 to TRBJ2-1, with D perhaps matching TRBD2 (5 bases). The CDR3 sequence is 15 residues long. The germline V gene encodes CDR1 SGHRS and CDR2 YFSETQ. The ends were cut back, 3 bases at V and 0 bases at J, with 10 bases in the middle. CDR3 bases: TGCGCCAGCAGCTCGGCCGGGGACTCCTACAATGAGCAGTTCTTC. This sequence encodes CASSSAGDSYNEQFF.

This chain links TRBV28 with TRBJ2-2; unclear D gene. V lost 4 bases and J 0 bases, leaving 6 bases between the germline ends. There are 14 residues in the CDR3. From germline, CDR1 is MDHEN and CDR2 SYDVKM. The CDR3 sequence: CASSSTSNTGELFF. The CDR3 nucleotides read TGTGCCAGCAGTTCGACATCGAACACCGGGGAGCTGTTTTTT.